This T cell receptor beta chain was sequenced during a study of T-cell memory formation after mild COVID-19. Study-wide context: For the most part, TCR clusters were specific to one donor. The study, taken as a whole, reports: Cross-reactive memory seemingly joined, as some responding clones were found in pre-infection memory.

With regard to this clonotype: What it binds is not known.

CDR1 is SEHNR and CDR2 is FQNEAQ in the germline V gene (reference sequence). This CDR3 is 16 amino acids long. With V trimmed by 5 bases and J by 3 bases, 9 bases remained unmatched. 5'RACE with constant-segment primers yielded barcoded, UMI-tagged TCR alpha and TCR beta cDNA libraries. TCRdb reprocessed the 5' RACE reads with MiXCR, giving one entry per CDR3 protein. The table records hundreds of thousands of distinct CDR3 sequences, roughly 17% of them present only once. Material: PBMCs or a T cell subset sorted from them (not recorded which). The clonotype comes from an adult woman who had mild COVID-19 (a few samples of this study predate the infection). Cell type and time point are not known. The chain is built from TRBV7-9 and TRBJ2-1, with 8 bases that match TRBD1. This CDR3 reads CASSEKGQVHYNEQFF. The CDR3 coding sequence is TGTGCCAGCAGCGAAAAGGGACAGGTACACTACAATGAGCAGTTCTTC.